This entry lists 8 T cell receptor beta chains sequenced from one sample in a study of shared clonotypes between healthy human individuals. Profiling relied on immunoSEQ multiplex PCR, and the TCRdb table lists in-frame clones only, not all of them. The repertoire has around 720,000 clones, about 80% of them found once; the top ten carry around 2%. Sample: memory CD4+ T cells sorted from blood. Specified subset: CD45RA-negative fraction. The receptor set was obtained from a woman between 25 and 40 years old in good health.

V gene TRBV5-6 combines with J gene TRBJ2-1; D is unclear. The CDR3 consists of 15 residues. Trimming cost V 0 bases and J 2 bases, with 9 bases left between them. Germline V lookup: CDR1 SGHDT, CDR2 YYEEEE. The CDR3, as DNA: TGTGCCAGCAGCTTGGGGGCTTGGCCCTACAATGAGCAGTTCTTC. It specifies CASSLGAWPYNEQFF.

V is TRBV18 and J is TRBJ2-7; D gene unclear. The CDR3 runs 14 residues. CDR1 and CDR2 (germline): KGHSH, LQKENI. Trimming left V 3 bases short and J 3 bases short, with 12 bases between. The CDR3 sequence is CASSPTTGIYEQYF. In DNA form, the CDR3 reads TGTGCCAGCTCACCTACGACTGGAATCTACGAGCAGTACTTC.

This clone has only a few counts. This chain links TRBV2 with TRBJ1-5; D remains ambiguous. Germline values: CDR1 SNHLY, CDR2 FYNNEI. This CDR3 is 14 amino acids long. The V end lost 7 bases, the J end lost 4 bases, and 14 bases lay between the germline ends. DNA for the CDR3: TGTGCCAGCAATCCCGGAGCATTGAATCAGCCCCAGCATTTT. This gives the protein CASNPGALNQPQHF. The whole variable domain, filled in from reference TRBV2 and TRBJ1-5, reads EPEVTQTPSHQVTQMGQEVILRCVPISNHLYFYWYRQILGQKVEFLVSFYNNEISEKSEIFDDQFSVERPDGSNFTLKIRSTKLEDSAMYFCASNPGALNQPQHFGDGTRLSIL.

The chain has TRBV25-1 and TRBJ2-7, with TRBD1 matching 10 bases. With 5 bases clipped from V and 6 bases from J, the junction kept 7 bases outside the gene matches. This CDR3 has 14 amino acids. From germline, CDR1 is MGHDK and CDR2 SYGVNS. The CDR3 bases are TGTGCCAGCAGTCCGGGACAGGGGATCCCCGAGCAGTACTTC. Amino acids: CASSPGQGIPEQYF.

The rearrangement joins TRBV6-1 to TRBJ1-2; D remains unclear. Germline assignment: CDR1 MNHNS and CDR2 SASEGT. V lost 7 bases to trimming and J lost 2 bases, with 8 bases between them. The CDR3 has 12 residues. The CDR3 sequence: CASIQENYGYTF. In DNA form, the CDR3 reads TGTGCCAGCATTCAGGAGAACTATGGCTACACCTTC.

The V call is TRBV28, the J call TRBJ1-3; D is unresolved. V was trimmed by 2 bases and J by 3 bases, leaving 17 bases between them. The germline CDR1 and CDR2 sequences are MDHEN and SYDVKM. The CDR3 is made up of 17 amino acids. DNA of the CDR3: TGTGCCAGCAGTTTAGGCCCCCCGGCGGCGAGTGGAAACACCATATATTTT. Protein sequence: CASSLGPPAASGNTIYF.

The sample holds many counts of this clone. V and J are TRBV5-1 and TRBJ1-2; TRBD1 might be the D (6 bases). The germline CDR1 and CDR2 sequences are SGHRS and YFSETQ. This CDR3 comprises 14 residues. V was trimmed by 4 bases and J by 5 bases, leaving 15 bases between them. The chain's CDR3 is CASSPAGDRYGYTF. CDR3 coding DNA: TGCGCCAGCAGCCCAGCAGGGGATCGGTATGGCTACACCTTC.

The V and J genes are TRBV7-2 and TRBJ1-2, with a tentative D call TRBD1 (6 bases). V lost 4 bases to trimming and J lost 5 bases, with 14 bases between them. Germline CDR1 is SGHTA and CDR2 is FQGNSA. The CDR3 contains 14 residues. The CDR3 sequence: CASSSATGQYGYTF. DNA of the CDR3: TGTGCCAGCAGCTCGGCCACAGGGCAGTATGGCTACACCTTC.